This is a list of T cell receptor beta chains from one sample in a study of control samples from healthy donors and cancer patients. Only in-frame clones appear in the TCRdb table, and some are missing; sequencing was by immunoSEQ multiplex PCR. The data contain about 95,000 clones, over 80% of them singletons. The sample consisted of blood. The receptor source for this set is a young man in good health. Both conserved end residues are part of each CDR3. A D gene is named only where the DNA matches it firmly. Expanded clones are given a class, and other clones once, few, many or no size at all.

d_call: NA; clone_size: NA; v_call: TRBV12-3/TRBV12-4; j_call: TRBJ1-2; cdr3_nt: TGTGCCAGCAGTTTGAAGATTAACTATGGCTACACCTTC; cdr3_aa: CASSLKINYGYTF
d_call: NA; clone_size: few; v_call: TRBV6-5; j_call: TRBJ1-5; cdr3_nt: TGTGCCAGCAGTTGGGATTGGGGCAATCAGCCCCAGCATTTT; cdr3_aa: CASSWDWGNQPQHF
d_call: NA; clone_size: NA; v_call: TRBV6-5; j_call: TRBJ1-6; cdr3_nt: TGTGCCAGCAGTTACTCAGGGGTTTTGAATTCACCCCTCCACTTT; cdr3_aa: CASSYSGVLNSPLHF
d_call: NA; clone_size: NA; v_call: TRBV7-8; j_call: TRBJ2-1; cdr3_nt: TGTGCCAGCAGCTTAGTCCTAGGTGATGAGCAGTTCTTC; cdr3_aa: CASSLVLGDEQFF
d_call: NA; clone_size: NA; v_call: TRBV27; j_call: TRBJ2-7; cdr3_nt: TGTGCCAGCAGTCCCGTCCTCGGTGTAGGTAGGGACGAGCAGTACTTC; cdr3_aa: CASSPVLGVGRDEQYF
d_call: NA; clone_size: NA; v_call: TRBV10-3; j_call: TRBJ1-1; cdr3_nt: TGTGCCACCCTCTACGGGACTGAAGCTTTCTTT; cdr3_aa: CATLYGTEAFF
d_call: NA; clone_size: NA; v_call: TRBV19; j_call: TRBJ1-2; cdr3_nt: TGTGCCAGTAGTATGTCGGGGGGGGGCTACACCTTC; cdr3_aa: CASSMSGGGYTF
d_call: TRBD1; clone_size: NA; v_call: TRBV24-1; j_call: TRBJ2-2; cdr3_nt: TGTGCCACCAGTGATTTGCAGGGGGCGGACACCGGGGAGCTGTTTTTT; cdr3_aa: CATSDLQGADTGELFF
d_call: NA; clone_size: NA; v_call: TRBV14; j_call: TRBJ1-2; cdr3_nt: TGTGCCAGCAGCCAAGCCCAGGGCGACTACACCTTC; cdr3_aa: CASSQAQGDYTF
d_call: TRBD2; clone_size: NA; v_call: TRBV12-3/TRBV12-4; j_call: TRBJ2-7; cdr3_nt: TGTGCCAGCGGTCGGGAGGCCGAGCAGTACTTC; cdr3_aa: CASGREAEQYF
d_call: NA; clone_size: NA; v_call: TRBV4-2; j_call: TRBJ2-3; cdr3_nt: TGTGCCAGCAGCCACGGCGGGGAGAGCACAGATACGCAGTATTTT; cdr3_aa: CASSHGGESTDTQYF
d_call: TRBD1; clone_size: NA; v_call: TRBV7-2; j_call: TRBJ1-2; cdr3_nt: TGTGCCAGCAGCTGGGGACAGGGGGGCTATGGCTACACCTTC; cdr3_aa: CASSWGQGGYGYTF
d_call: NA; clone_size: NA; v_call: TRBV6-5; j_call: TRBJ2-7; cdr3_nt: TGTGCCAGCAGACGGGGGCCGGGTCAGGGCAACGAGCAGTACTTC; cdr3_aa: CASRRGPGQGNEQYF
d_call: NA; clone_size: NA; v_call: TRBV6-5; j_call: TRBJ2-3; cdr3_nt: TGTGCCAGCAGTCGGACAGTCACAGATACGCAGTATTTT; cdr3_aa: CASSRTVTDTQYF
d_call: NA; clone_size: NA; v_call: TRBV6-2/TRBV6-3; j_call: TRBJ2-3; cdr3_nt: TGTGCCAGCAGTTACTTCGGGAAAGAGGGGCCTTTCACAGATACGCAGTATTTT; cdr3_aa: CASSYFGKEGPFTDTQYF
d_call: TRBD1; clone_size: NA; v_call: TRBV11-3; j_call: TRBJ1-3; cdr3_nt: TGTGCCAGCAGCCCCGGACAGGGTCCCGGAAACACCATATATTTT; cdr3_aa: CASSPGQGPGNTIYF
d_call: NA; clone_size: NA; v_call: TRBV19; j_call: TRBJ2-5; cdr3_nt: TGTGCCAGTAGTATTTTAGAGACCCAGTACTTC; cdr3_aa: CASSILETQYF
d_call: NA; clone_size: NA; v_call: TRBV7-9; j_call: TRBJ2-7; cdr3_nt: TGTGCCAGCAGCAAGAACCGGGACGAAACGCCCTACGAGCAGTACTTC; cdr3_aa: CASSKNRDETPYEQYF
d_call: NA; clone_size: NA; v_call: TRBV21-1; j_call: TRBJ2-1; cdr3_nt: TGTGCCAGCGGCAGGCGGGAGCAGTTCTTC; cdr3_aa: CASGRREQFF
d_call: NA; clone_size: NA; v_call: TRBV18; j_call: TRBJ2-2; cdr3_nt: TGTGCCAGCTCACCAAGTGATGGCGGGGAGCTGTTTTTT; cdr3_aa: CASSPSDGGELFF
d_call: NA; clone_size: NA; v_call: TRBV6-6; j_call: TRBJ1-6; cdr3_nt: TGTGCCAGCAGTCCACAGGGTAGAAGCTCCTATAATTCACCCCTCCACTTT; cdr3_aa: CASSPQGRSSYNSPLHF
d_call: TRBD2; clone_size: NA; v_call: TRBV5-1; j_call: TRBJ2-3; cdr3_nt: TGCGCCAGCAGCTTGTCGAGCGGGGGAACAGATACGCAGTATTTT; cdr3_aa: CASSLSSGGTDTQYF
d_call: NA; clone_size: NA; v_call: TRBV11-1; j_call: TRBJ2-5; cdr3_nt: TGTGCCAGCAGCTTAGCGGAGGGTAACAGAAAGACCCAGTACTTC; cdr3_aa: CASSLAEGNRKTQYF
d_call: NA; clone_size: NA; v_call: TRBV5-1; j_call: TRBJ2-7; cdr3_nt: TGCGCCAGCAGCCTTACAACCGACAGGATCCACGAGCAGTACTTC; cdr3_aa: CASSLTTDRIHEQYF
d_call: NA; clone_size: NA; v_call: TRBV14; j_call: TRBJ1-1; cdr3_nt: TGTGCCAGCAGCCAGAGGGGGTCCTACACTGAAGCTTTCTTT; cdr3_aa: CASSQRGSYTEAFF
d_call: TRBD1; clone_size: NA; v_call: TRBV13; j_call: TRBJ2-6; cdr3_nt: TGTGCCAGCAGCGATACAGGGGGACCCTCTGGGGCCAACGTCCTGACTTTC; cdr3_aa: CASSDTGGPSGANVLTF
d_call: NA; clone_size: NA; v_call: TRBV19; j_call: TRBJ1-1; cdr3_nt: TGTGCCAGTAGTACCCAGACAATGAACACTGAAGCTTTCTTT; cdr3_aa: CASSTQTMNTEAFF
d_call: NA; clone_size: NA; v_call: TRBV5-8; j_call: TRBJ2-7; cdr3_nt: TGTGCCAGCAGCTTGGGCTGGGACGGCAGCTCCTACGAGCAGTACTTC; cdr3_aa: CASSLGWDGSSYEQYF
d_call: NA; clone_size: NA; v_call: TRBV6-6; j_call: TRBJ1-1; cdr3_nt: TGTGCCAGCAGAGAATTGACAGCCGCCGTGCGGACTGAAGCTTTCTTT; cdr3_aa: CASRELTAAVRTEAFF
d_call: NA; clone_size: NA; v_call: TRBV19; j_call: TRBJ1-2; cdr3_nt: TGTGCCAGTAACGCGGGGGGCTCGGCTAACTATGGCTACACCTTC; cdr3_aa: CASNAGGSANYGYTF
d_call: TRBD1; clone_size: NA; v_call: TRBV11-2; j_call: TRBJ2-7; cdr3_nt: TGTGCCAGCAGCCCCCGGGACAGGGCTTACGAGCAGTACTTC; cdr3_aa: CASSPRDRAYEQYF
d_call: TRBD1; clone_size: NA; v_call: TRBV14; j_call: TRBJ1-6; cdr3_nt: TGTGCCAGCAGCCGGATGGGACAGCCAAATTCACCCCTCCACTTT; cdr3_aa: CASSRMGQPNSPLHF
d_call: TRBD1; clone_size: NA; v_call: TRBV5-1; j_call: TRBJ1-2; cdr3_nt: TGCGCCAGCAGCTTGGACGGGACAGGGGGCTCCTATGGCTACACCTTC; cdr3_aa: CASSLDGTGGSYGYTF
d_call: NA; clone_size: NA; v_call: TRBV10-2; j_call: TRBJ2-7; cdr3_nt: TGCGCCAGCAGCGTGGACAGAACTACCTACGAGCAGTACTTC; cdr3_aa: CASSVDRTTYEQYF
d_call: TRBD2; clone_size: NA; v_call: TRBV28; j_call: TRBJ2-4; cdr3_nt: TGTGCCAGCAGTTTAATGGCCCGGGGGAAGCGGGGGTCAGCCAAAAACATTCAGTACTTC; cdr3_aa: CASSLMARGKRGSAKNIQYF
d_call: NA; clone_size: NA; v_call: TRBV25-1; j_call: TRBJ1-1; cdr3_nt: TGTGCCAGCAGTGAATTAACGGGAACCCGGGACACTGAAGCTTTCTTT; cdr3_aa: CASSELTGTRDTEAFF
d_call: TRBD2; clone_size: NA; v_call: TRBV6-5; j_call: TRBJ2-1; cdr3_nt: TGTGCCAGCAGTTACAGCGGGGTGAGGAATGAGCAGTTCTTC; cdr3_aa: CASSYSGVRNEQFF
d_call: TRBD1; clone_size: NA; v_call: TRBV18; j_call: TRBJ2-1; cdr3_nt: TGTGCCAGCTCACCGTGGGACAGCTCCTACAATGAGCAGTTCTTC; cdr3_aa: CASSPWDSSYNEQFF
d_call: NA; clone_size: NA; v_call: TRBV25-1; j_call: TRBJ1-1; cdr3_nt: TGTGCCAGCAGTGAAGTGGGGCCTACTGAAGCTTTCTTT; cdr3_aa: CASSEVGPTEAFF
d_call: NA; clone_size: NA; v_call: TRBV7-9; j_call: TRBJ2-3; cdr3_nt: TGTGCCAGCAGCTCCAGGGACATATTCACAGATACGCAGTATTTT; cdr3_aa: CASSSRDIFTDTQYF
d_call: NA; clone_size: NA; v_call: TRBV18; j_call: TRBJ1-4; cdr3_nt: TGTGCCAGCTCATCTTCGGGGAATGGAGAAAAACTGTTTTTT; cdr3_aa: CASSSSGNGEKLFF
d_call: TRBD1; clone_size: NA; v_call: TRBV30; j_call: TRBJ2-5; cdr3_nt: TGTGCCTGGAGTGTAGGGGGCCTGGAGACCCAGTACTTC; cdr3_aa: CAWSVGGLETQYF
d_call: TRBD1; clone_size: once; v_call: TRBV7-3; j_call: TRBJ2-5; cdr3_nt: TGTGCCAGCAGCTTACAGGGGGCTAAAGAGACCCAGTACTTC; cdr3_aa: CASSLQGAKETQYF
d_call: TRBD2; clone_size: NA; v_call: TRBV6-1; j_call: TRBJ2-1; cdr3_nt: TGTGCCAGCAGTGAATCTCGGGGGGGGGCCATAAATGAGCAGTTCTTC; cdr3_aa: CASSESRGGAINEQFF
d_call: NA; clone_size: NA; v_call: TRBV5-4; j_call: TRBJ2-1; cdr3_nt: TGTGCCAGCAGCTTGGTGGATGAGCAGTTCTTC; cdr3_aa: CASSLVDEQFF
d_call: NA; clone_size: NA; v_call: TRBV5-1; j_call: TRBJ2-2; cdr3_nt: TGCGCCAGCAGCTTGGCCATTGAGACCGGGGAGCTGTTTTTT; cdr3_aa: CASSLAIETGELFF
d_call: NA; clone_size: NA; v_call: TRBV28; j_call: TRBJ1-4; cdr3_nt: TGTGCCAGCAGTTTGGGTCAGGGAGGGGATGAAAAACTGTTTTTT; cdr3_aa: CASSLGQGGDEKLFF
d_call: NA; clone_size: NA; v_call: TRBV27; j_call: TRBJ1-1; cdr3_nt: TGTGCCAGCAGTTCGTGGGGCGTGGGGAACACTGAAGCTTTCTTT; cdr3_aa: CASSSWGVGNTEAFF
d_call: TRBD1; clone_size: NA; v_call: TRBV9; j_call: TRBJ1-1; cdr3_nt: TGTGCCAGCAGCGGACCAGGGGGGACTGAAGCTTTCTTT; cdr3_aa: CASSGPGGTEAFF
d_call: NA; clone_size: NA; v_call: TRBV5-6; j_call: TRBJ1-2; cdr3_nt: TGTGCCAGCAGCTTGTCCATCGATGGCTACACCTTC; cdr3_aa: CASSLSIDGYTF
d_call: NA; clone_size: few; v_call: TRBV7-2; j_call: TRBJ1-2; cdr3_nt: TGTGCCAGCAGTCTCCATCCCGGGGTCGGCTACACCTTC; cdr3_aa: CASSLHPGVGYTF
d_call: TRBD2; clone_size: NA; v_call: TRBV5-4; j_call: TRBJ2-1; cdr3_nt: TGTGCCAGCAGCTTGGCCGGTGGACTAGCGGCTTACAATGAGCAGTTCTTC; cdr3_aa: CASSLAGGLAAYNEQFF
d_call: TRBD2; clone_size: NA; v_call: TRBV5-1; j_call: TRBJ2-7; cdr3_nt: TGCGCCAGCAGCTTGGGGACTAGCTCCTACGAGCAGTACTTC; cdr3_aa: CASSLGTSSYEQYF
d_call: TRBD1; clone_size: NA; v_call: TRBV5-1; j_call: TRBJ1-2; cdr3_nt: TGCGCCAGCAGCAGGGACAGGGGCTATGGCTACACCTTC; cdr3_aa: CASSRDRGYGYTF
d_call: TRBD2; clone_size: NA; v_call: TRBV4-1; j_call: TRBJ2-3; cdr3_nt: TGCGCCAGCGGGGACCCTGCTAAGCGGGGGACCACAGATACGCAGTATTTT; cdr3_aa: CASGDPAKRGTTDTQYF